A selection of T cell receptor beta chains follows, all from one sample in a study of T-cell reconstitution after alpha-beta-depleted transplantation in children. Using its own MiXCR run on the PCR reads, TCRdb lists one record per CDR3 protein. The sample lists hundreds of thousands of distinct CDR3 sequences, 13% seen once, with about 2% in the top ten. The sequencing used PBMCs, mostly from graft donor cells, collected 360 days after TCRalphabeta/CD19-depleted stem cell transplant. Receptors originate from a male patient younger than 18 who had a stem cell transplant for acute myeloid leukemia, so the T cells may come from the graft donor. Both conserved end residues are part of each CDR3. The D gene is left open where the match is weak. The size of a clone is reported for some rows only, either as once, few or many, or as a class for expanded clones.

d_gene: NA; j_gene: TRBJ2-2; v_gene: TRBV27; abundance: many; CDR3nt: TGTGCCAGCAGTTTAGTAGGGCTTGGGAACACCGGGGAGCTGTTTTTT; CDR3aa: CASSLVGLGNTGELFF
d_gene: NA; j_gene: TRBJ2-3; v_gene: TRBV5-1; abundance: many; CDR3nt: TGCGCCAGCACGCTAGGTGGCCCCGCGCGTGCAGATACGCAGTATTTT; CDR3aa: CASTLGGPARADTQYF
d_gene: NA; j_gene: TRBJ2-2; v_gene: TRBV5-5; abundance: few; CDR3nt: TGTGCCAGCAGCTTGGCGGGGGTACCCGGGGAGCTGTTTTTT; CDR3aa: CASSLAGVPGELFF
d_gene: TRBD1; j_gene: TRBJ2-1; v_gene: TRBV9; abundance: few; CDR3nt: TGTGCCAGCAGCGTAGTAGGGACAGGTATCAATGAGCAGTTCTTC; CDR3aa: CASSVVGTGINEQFF
d_gene: TRBD1; j_gene: TRBJ2-5; v_gene: TRBV6-2/TRBV6-3; abundance: many; CDR3nt: TGTGCCAGCAGTTACGGACAGGGGAGTCGGGAGACCCAGTACTTC; CDR3aa: CASSYGQGSRETQYF
d_gene: TRBD2; j_gene: TRBJ2-7; v_gene: TRBV20-1; abundance: NA; CDR3nt: TGCAGTGCTAGCTCCGGGACTAGCGGGTCCTACGAGCAGTACTTC; CDR3aa: CSASSGTSGSYEQYF
d_gene: NA; j_gene: TRBJ2-2; v_gene: TRBV20-1; abundance: many; CDR3nt: TGCAGTGCTCACGGGACTCAAGGGAGGAGAACCGGGGAGCTGTTTTTT; CDR3aa: CSAHGTQGRRTGELFF
d_gene: NA; j_gene: TRBJ2-1; v_gene: TRBV7-8; abundance: few; CDR3nt: TGTGCCAGCAGCCCCCCATACGGGACCTACAATGAGCAGTTCTTC; CDR3aa: CASSPPYGTYNEQFF
d_gene: NA; j_gene: TRBJ2-1; v_gene: TRBV20-1; abundance: NA; CDR3nt: TGCAGTGCTAGGAGGAGGGCCGCTACGAATGAGCAGTTCTTC; CDR3aa: CSARRRAATNEQFF
d_gene: NA; j_gene: TRBJ2-7; v_gene: TRBV12-3/TRBV12-4; abundance: few; CDR3nt: TGTGCCAGCAGTTTTAACGTTAGGGCCGCCTACGAGCAGTACTTC; CDR3aa: CASSFNVRAAYEQYF
d_gene: NA; j_gene: TRBJ2-7; v_gene: TRBV24-1; abundance: few; CDR3nt: TGTGCCACCAGTGATTCCGACTTTTACGAGCAGTACTTC; CDR3aa: CATSDSDFYEQYF
d_gene: TRBD2; j_gene: TRBJ2-7; v_gene: TRBV20-1; abundance: few; CDR3nt: TGCAGTGCTAGAGGGCTATGGGCTAGCGGCCCCGCCAACTTC; CDR3aa: CSARGLWASGPANF
d_gene: TRBD2; j_gene: TRBJ2-1; v_gene: TRBV11-2; abundance: NA; CDR3nt: TGTGCCAGCAGCTCTATGAACCGAGGAGCGGGGGTTTACAATGAGCAGTTCTTC; CDR3aa: CASSSMNRGAGVYNEQFF
d_gene: NA; j_gene: TRBJ2-1; v_gene: TRBV5-1; abundance: NA; CDR3nt: TGCGCCAGCAGCTTGGCCGGAGGAGTAGGTGAGCAGTTCTTC; CDR3aa: CASSLAGGVGEQFF
d_gene: NA; j_gene: TRBJ2-5; v_gene: TRBV29-1; abundance: few; CDR3nt: TGCAGCGTTGTTATAAAAATAGGGGAGACCCAGTACTTC; CDR3aa: CSVVIKIGETQYF
d_gene: TRBD2; j_gene: TRBJ2-3; v_gene: TRBV7-2; abundance: NA; CDR3nt: TGTGCCAGCAGCTCAGGGGGACTAGCGGGACCTTATACGCAGTATTTT; CDR3aa: CASSSGGLAGPYTQYF